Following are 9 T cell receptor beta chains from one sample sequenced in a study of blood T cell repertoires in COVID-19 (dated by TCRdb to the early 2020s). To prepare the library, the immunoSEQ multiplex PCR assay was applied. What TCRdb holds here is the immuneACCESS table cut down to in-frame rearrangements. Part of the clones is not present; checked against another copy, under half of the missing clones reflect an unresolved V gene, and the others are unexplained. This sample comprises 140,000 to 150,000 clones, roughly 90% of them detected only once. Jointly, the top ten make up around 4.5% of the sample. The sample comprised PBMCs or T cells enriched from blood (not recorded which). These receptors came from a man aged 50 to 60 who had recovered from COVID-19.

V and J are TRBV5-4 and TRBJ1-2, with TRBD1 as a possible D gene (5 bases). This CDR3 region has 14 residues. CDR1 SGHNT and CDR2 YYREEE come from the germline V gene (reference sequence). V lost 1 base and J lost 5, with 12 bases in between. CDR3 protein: CASSLNGGKYGYTF. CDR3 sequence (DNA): TGTGCCAGCAGCTTGAATGGGGGGAAATATGGCTACACCTTC.

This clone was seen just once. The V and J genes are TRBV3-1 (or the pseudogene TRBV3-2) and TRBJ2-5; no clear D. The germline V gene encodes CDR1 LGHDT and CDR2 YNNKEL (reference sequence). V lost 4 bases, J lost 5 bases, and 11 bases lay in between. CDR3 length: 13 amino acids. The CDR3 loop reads CASSPAPGETQYF. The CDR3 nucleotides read TGTGCCAGCAGCCCGGCCCCCGGGGAGACCCAGTACTTC.

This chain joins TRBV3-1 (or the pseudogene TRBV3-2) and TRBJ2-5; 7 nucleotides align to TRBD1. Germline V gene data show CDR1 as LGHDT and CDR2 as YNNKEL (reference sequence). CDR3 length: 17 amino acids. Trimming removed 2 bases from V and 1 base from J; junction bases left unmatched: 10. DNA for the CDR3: TGTGCCAGCAGCCAACGCCTCTCAGGGGGAATCCAAGAGACCCAGTACTTC. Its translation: CASSQRLSGGIQETQYF.

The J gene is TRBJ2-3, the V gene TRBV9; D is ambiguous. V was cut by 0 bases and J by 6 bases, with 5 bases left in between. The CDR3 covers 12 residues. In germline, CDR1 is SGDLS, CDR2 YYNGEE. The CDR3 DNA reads TGTGCCAGCAGCGTAGGTCCGGATACGCAGTATTTT. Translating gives CASSVGPDTQYF.

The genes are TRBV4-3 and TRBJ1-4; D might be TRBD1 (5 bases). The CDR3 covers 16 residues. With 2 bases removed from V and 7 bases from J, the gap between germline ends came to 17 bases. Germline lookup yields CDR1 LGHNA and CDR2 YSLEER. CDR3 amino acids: CASSQHGTGGAEKLFF. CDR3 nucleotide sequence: TGCGCCAGCAGCCAACATGGAACGGGAGGGGCTGAAAAACTGTTTTTT.

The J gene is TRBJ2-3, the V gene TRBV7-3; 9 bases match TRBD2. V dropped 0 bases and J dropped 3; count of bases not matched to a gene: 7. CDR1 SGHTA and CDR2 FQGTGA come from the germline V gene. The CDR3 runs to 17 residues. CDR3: CASSLTLAGGPTDTQYF. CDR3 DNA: TGTGCCAGCAGCTTAACGTTGGCGGGAGGGCCGACAGATACGCAGTATTTT.

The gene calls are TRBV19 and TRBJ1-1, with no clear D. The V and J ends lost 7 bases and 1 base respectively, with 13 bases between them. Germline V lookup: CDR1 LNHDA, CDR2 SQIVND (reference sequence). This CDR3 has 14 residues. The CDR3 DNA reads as TGTGCCAGTACGACGAGGGCGCAGAACACTGAAGCTTTCTTT. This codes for CASTTRAQNTEAFF.

CDR3 loop: CASSFTGLGEQYV. The DNA for the CDR3 is TGTGCCAGCAGCTTCACGGGATTGGGCGAGCAGTACGTC. The chain has TRBV5-4 and TRBJ2-7, with D possibly being TRBD2 (5 bases). Trimming pared 2 bases from V and 6 bases from J, leaving 12 bases between. The CDR3 loop spans 13 amino acids. Germline V gene data show CDR1 as SGHNT and CDR2 as YYREEE (reference sequence).

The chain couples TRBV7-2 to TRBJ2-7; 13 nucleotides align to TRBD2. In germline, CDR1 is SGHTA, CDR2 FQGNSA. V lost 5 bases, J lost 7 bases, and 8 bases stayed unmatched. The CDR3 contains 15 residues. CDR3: CASSPGLAGTGEQYF. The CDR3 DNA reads TGTGCCAGCAGCCCGGGACTAGCGGGAACGGGAGAGCAGTACTTC. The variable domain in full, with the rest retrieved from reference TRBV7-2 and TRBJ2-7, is GAGVSQSPSNKVTEKGKDVELRCDPISGHTALYWYRQSLGQGLEFLIYFQGNSAPDKSGLPSDRFSAERTGGSVSTLTIQRTQQEDSAVYLCASSPGLAGTGEQYFGPGTRLTVT.